The 15 T cell receptor beta chains presented below share a single source sample, sequenced in a study of metastatic and nonmetastatic thyroid tumors. TCRdb re-clonotyped the PCR reads through MiXCR. The sample has about 32,000 clones, roughly 7.1% seen once. Each patient came to thyroid surgery without any prior treatment (of any kind). The sequenced sample was blood. The receptors stem from a female donor with papillary thyroid cancer or a benign thyroid nodule (not recorded which). Some clones in this sample may be carry-over from other donors' samples.

This clone was seen repeatedly, ten times or more. Other DNA sequences in the sample encode the same CDR3. The rearrangement uses TRBV3-1 and TRBJ2-1; perhaps TRBD2 as D (6 bases). V gave up 0 bases and J gave up 0 bases, with 9 bases separating them. Germline V gene sequence: CDR1 LGHDT, CDR2 YNNKEL (reference sequence). CDR3 length equals 16 residues. The CDR3 sequence: CASSQEGGLSYNEQFF. In nucleotides, the CDR3 is TGTGCCAGCAGCCAAGAGGGAGGACTCTCCTACAATGAGCAGTTCTTC.

This clone came up many times. This sequence joins TRBV28 and TRBJ2-2; D gene unclear. V was cut by 7 bases and J by 2 bases, with 8 bases left in between. This CDR3 region has 13 residues. Per germline, CDR1 MDHEN and CDR2 SYDVKM. As DNA, the CDR3 is TGTGCCAGCACTCCGGCAAACACCGGGGAGCTGTTTTTT. Translating gives CASTPANTGELFF.

This clone was picked up many times. The V and J genes are TRBV6-1 and TRBJ1-2; D is perhaps TRBD1 (6 bases). Trimming removed 0 bases at V and 2 bases at J, with 19 bases between. Germline V lookup: CDR1 MNHNS, CDR2 SASEGT. This CDR3 spans 18 amino acids. The CDR3 bases are TGTGCCAGCAGTGAAGCCAGCGGGGCGGGGACAAGGAACTATGGCTACACCTTC. Translated: CASSEASGAGTRNYGYTF.

This clone was detected many times. The chain couples TRBV7-9 to TRBJ2-1; D tentatively fits TRBD1 or TRBD2 (5 bases each). CDR1 and CDR2 from the germline V gene are SEHNR and FQNEAQ (reference sequence). Trimming took off 1 base at V and 15 bases at J, with 19 bases between the two ends. This CDR3 has 14 residues. CDR3 nucleotide sequence: TGTGCCAGCAGCTTAGATTCGGGGCCGTCCTCGAGGTTCTTC. Its protein product is CASSLDSGPSSRFF.

There are many counts of this clone. CDR3 sequence: CSAPDKNTEAFF. The CDR3 nucleotides read TGCAGTGCTCCGGACAAGAACACTGAAGCTTTCTTT. This sequence joins TRBV20-1 and TRBJ1-1, with D possibly TRBD1 on 5 matching bases. Trimming cost V 5 bases and J 1 base, with 8 bases left between them. The CDR3 sequence is 12 residues long. The germline V gene has CDR1 DFQATT and CDR2 SNEGSKA (reference sequence).

This clone was seen at least ten times. The CDR3 reads CASSLIGTSNQPQHF. In DNA, the CDR3 is TGTGCCAGCAGTTTAATAGGGACTAGCAATCAGCCCCAGCATTTT. This chain links TRBV12-3 or TRBV12-4 with TRBJ1-5; D is possibly TRBD1 (5 bases). The CDR3 has 15 amino acids. Between the trimmed V and J ends, which lost 2 bases and 0 bases, there was a span of 8 bases.

This clone was seen ten or more times. The CDR3 DNA reads as TGTGCCAGCAGTGTCACTTCGACAGGCCTCCCCGCGAACACTGAAGCTTTCTTT. This translates into CASSVTSTGLPANTEAFF. The chain employs TRBV6-1 and TRBJ1-1; weak D call: TRBD1 (6 bases). Trimming shortened V by 4 bases and J by 1 base, and 22 bases separated the two germline ends. This CDR3 has 18 residues. The germline gives CDR1 MNHNS, CDR2 SASEGT.

In its sample, this clone was seen many times. The CDR3 DNA reads as TGTGCCAGCGGGGGGAGCACCTATAATTCACCCCTCCACTTT. It encodes CASGGSTYNSPLHF. The chain employs TRBV3-1 and TRBJ1-6; D may be TRBD1 (5 bases). Trimming cost V 8 bases and J 2 bases, with 10 bases left between them. The CDR3 extends over 14 amino acids. Germline CDR1 is LGHDT and CDR2 is YNNKEL (reference sequence).

A word on this clone: With a much larger clone just one base away, this may be a read error. The chain recombines TRBV20-1 with TRBJ2-4; D may be TRBD1 (5 bases). Germline V gene data show CDR1 as DFQATT and CDR2 as SNEGSKA (reference sequence). Trimming removed 8 bases from V and 0 bases from J, with 14 bases in between. CDR3 length equals 14 residues. CDR3 residues: CSTFDSLAKNIQYF. The DNA for the CDR3 is TGCAGTACATTCGACAGTTTAGCCAAAAACATTCAGTACTTC.

This clone appeared many times. A much larger clonotype is one base distant, so this may be a read error. At the DNA level, this CDR3 is encoded by other sequences in the same sample as well. The V and J genes are TRBV12-3 or TRBV12-4 and TRBJ1-1; 7 bases are a match to TRBD1. The CDR3 consists of 14 residues. The CDR3 DNA reads TGTGCCAGCAGTTTAGACAGGGGAAACACCGAAGCTTTCTTT. Protein product: CASSLDRGNTEAFF.

This clone was counted a few times. A much larger clone is a single base away; this may be a read error. This chain joins TRBV20-1 and TRBJ2-3; tentative D call: TRBD2 (6 bases). Germline V gene lookup returns CDR1 DFQATT and CDR2 SNEGSKA (reference sequence). The CDR3 consists of 15 residues. The V end was cut by 6 bases, the J end by 11 bases, with 27 bases between. The CDR3 DNA is TGCAGTGCCCCACTTAGCGTGGGGTCGAGGAGGGTGCAGTATTTT. Translated: CSAPLSVGSRRVQYF.

This clone was seen repeatedly, ten times or more. The chain uses TRBV18 and TRBJ2-7; D remains unclear. The CDR3 loop spans 14 amino acids. With 3 bases removed from V and 0 bases from J, the gap between germline ends came to 9 bases. Germline values: CDR1 KGHSH, CDR2 LQKENI. The CDR3 DNA reads TGTGCCAGCTCACCCAGCAGAGACTCCTACGAGCAGTACTTC. It translates to CASSPSRDSYEQYF.

This clone was counted at least ten times. The chain combines TRBV20-1 with TRBJ2-1, with D possibly being TRBD2 (6 bases). Germline CDR1 is DFQATT and CDR2 is SNEGSKA (reference sequence). V gave up 5 bases and J gave up 15 bases, with 20 bases separating them. This CDR3 has 12 residues. The CDR3 protein is CSAQRPGLVRFF. In DNA form, the CDR3 reads TGCAGTGCTCAACGACCGGGACTTGTCAGGTTCTTC.

This clone was seen a few times. The chain joins TRBV5-6 to TRBJ2-3; D remains ambiguous. The CDR3 covers 14 residues. V lost 1 base and J 2 bases, leaving 8 bases between the germline ends. CDR1 is SGHDT and CDR2 is YYEEEE in the germline V gene. Here the CDR3 DNA reads TGTGCCAGCAGCTTGTGGACGGCCACAGATACGCAGTATTTT. Its protein is CASSLWTATDTQYF. The full variable domain, with the rest looked up from reference TRBV5-6 and TRBJ2-3, is DAGVTQSPTHLIKTRGQQVTLRCSPKSGHDTVSWYQQALGQGPQFIFQYYEEEERQRGNFPDRFSGHQFPNYSSELNVNALLLGDSALYLCASSLWTATDTQYFGPGTRLTVL.

This clone showed up many times. The V and J genes are TRBV6-1 and TRBJ1-1; D gene ambiguous. The germline V and J ends were trimmed by 9 bases and 0 bases, with 14 bases remaining between them. Germline V gene lookup returns CDR1 MNHNS and CDR2 SASEGT. The CDR3 consists of 14 residues. The CDR3 sequence: CASSKSTVNTEAFF. The CDR3 bases are TGTGCCAGTTCTAAGTCAACAGTGAACACTGAAGCTTTCTTT.